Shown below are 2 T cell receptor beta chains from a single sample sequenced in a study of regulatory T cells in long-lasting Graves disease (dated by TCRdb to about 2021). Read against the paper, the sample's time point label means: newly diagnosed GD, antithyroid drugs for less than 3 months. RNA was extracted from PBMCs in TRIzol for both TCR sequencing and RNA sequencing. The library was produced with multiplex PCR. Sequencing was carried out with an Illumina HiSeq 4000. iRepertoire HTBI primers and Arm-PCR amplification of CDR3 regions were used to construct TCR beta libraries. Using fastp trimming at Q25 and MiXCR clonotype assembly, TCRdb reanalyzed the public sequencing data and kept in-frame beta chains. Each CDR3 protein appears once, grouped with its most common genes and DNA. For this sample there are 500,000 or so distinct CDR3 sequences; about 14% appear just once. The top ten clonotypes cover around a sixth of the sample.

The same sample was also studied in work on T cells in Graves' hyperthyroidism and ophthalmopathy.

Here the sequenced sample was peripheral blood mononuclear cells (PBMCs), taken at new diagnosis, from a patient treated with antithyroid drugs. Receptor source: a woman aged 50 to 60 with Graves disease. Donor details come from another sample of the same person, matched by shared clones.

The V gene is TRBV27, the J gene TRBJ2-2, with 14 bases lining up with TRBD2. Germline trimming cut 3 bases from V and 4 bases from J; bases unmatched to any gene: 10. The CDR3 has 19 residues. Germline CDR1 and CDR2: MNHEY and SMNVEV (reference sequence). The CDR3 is CASSFFGLAGGQGTGELFF. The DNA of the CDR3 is TGTGCCAGCAGTTTTTTCGGACTAGCGGGAGGTCAAGGCACCGGGGAGCTGTTTTTT.

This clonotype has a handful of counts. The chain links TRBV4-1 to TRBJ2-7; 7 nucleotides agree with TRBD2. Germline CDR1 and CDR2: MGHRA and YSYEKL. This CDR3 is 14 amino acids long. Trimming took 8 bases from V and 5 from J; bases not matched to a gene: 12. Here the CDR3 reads CASPRTRRSDEQYF. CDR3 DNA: TGCGCCAGCCCCAGGACTAGAAGGAGCGACGAGCAGTACTTC.